This TCR beta chain was identified in a study of blood T cell repertoires in COVID-19. V lost 4 bases and J 2 bases, leaving 17 bases between the germline ends. The CDR3 has 17 amino acids. Germline CDR1 reads KGHDR; CDR2 reads SFDVKD. This clone was recorded only once. Original methodology: Scientists estimated how many nucleated cells there were by amplifying reference gene primers. TCRdb's table, derived via immunoSEQ multiplex PCR, lists solely in-frame clones and lacks some. V and J calls and clone size follow that table, whereas D and trimming were derived from the DNA. The table records some 340,000 clones, around 87% of them present only once.

The source of this sequence is a woman aged 25 to 39 who had recovered from COVID-19. The genes are TRBV24-1 and TRBJ1-5; D is uncertain. The sample comprised PBMCs or T cells enriched from blood (not recorded which). CDR3 sequence (DNA): TGTGCCACCAGTGACCAAGCCCGGGAACGGGGCAATCAGCCCCAGCATTTT. It encodes CATSDQARERGNQPQHF.